The entry below describes one TCR beta chain. Its antigen is currently unknown. The sample originates from a study of identical twins. Regarding the study as a whole: Those out-of-frame alpha sequences shared by twins showed an excess of low generation probability.

cDNA molecules carried unique molecular identifiers, and template switching added a universal primer site. MiXCR, run by TCRdb on the 5' RACE reads, gives a single entry per CDR3 protein. The sample contains 1.5 million to 2 million distinct CDR3 sequences, roughly 35% of which appear only once. The CDR3 totals 16 residues. The germline CDR1 and CDR2 sequences are MDHEN and SYDVKM. The ends lost 4 bases at V and 11 bases at J; junction bases unmatched: 12. Material: cord blood. The sequence was collected from a newborn girl in good health. The chain employs TRBV28 and TRBJ2-5; 14 bases align to TRBD2. CDR3 sequence reads: CASSSIGLAGGREQYF. In DNA form, the CDR3 reads TGTGCCAGCAGTTCCATAGGACTAGCGGGAGGACGTGAGCAGTACTTC.